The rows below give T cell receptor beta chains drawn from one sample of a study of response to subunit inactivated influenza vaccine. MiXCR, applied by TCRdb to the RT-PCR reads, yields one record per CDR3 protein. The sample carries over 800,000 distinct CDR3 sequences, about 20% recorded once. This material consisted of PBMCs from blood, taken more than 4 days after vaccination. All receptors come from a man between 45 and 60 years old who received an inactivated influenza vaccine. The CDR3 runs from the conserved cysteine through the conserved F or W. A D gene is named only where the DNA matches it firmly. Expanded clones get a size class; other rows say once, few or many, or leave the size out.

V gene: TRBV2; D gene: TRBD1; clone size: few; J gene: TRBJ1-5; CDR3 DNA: TGTGCCATTCCCAGGGGGAAGCCCCAGCATTTT; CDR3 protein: CAIPRGKPQHF
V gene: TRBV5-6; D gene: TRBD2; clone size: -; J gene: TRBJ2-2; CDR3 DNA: TGTGCCAGCAGCTTGTATCGCCTAGCGGGAGGGGGAACCGGGGAGCTGTTTTTT; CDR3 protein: CASSLYRLAGGGTGELFF
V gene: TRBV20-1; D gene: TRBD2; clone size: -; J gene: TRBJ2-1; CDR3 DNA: TGCAGTGCTAGCGGTCACTTGGGCGGGGGGGCCCTTAGTGAGCAGTTCTTC; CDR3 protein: CSASGHLGGGALSEQFF
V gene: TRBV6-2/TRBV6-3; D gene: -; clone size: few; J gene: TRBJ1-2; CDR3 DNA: TGTGCCAGCAAGACAGCTAACTATGGCTACACCTTC; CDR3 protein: CASKTANYGYTF
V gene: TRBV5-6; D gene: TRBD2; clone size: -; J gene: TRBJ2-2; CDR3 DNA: TGTGCCAGGCAGCGGGAGAAGAACACCGGGGAGCTGTTTTTT; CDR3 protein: CARQREKNTGELFF
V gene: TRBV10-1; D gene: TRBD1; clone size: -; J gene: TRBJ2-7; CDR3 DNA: TGCGCCAGCAGCGCAAGCCGGGACAGGGGCGTGGGTCAGTACTTC; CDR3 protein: CASSASRDRGVGQYF
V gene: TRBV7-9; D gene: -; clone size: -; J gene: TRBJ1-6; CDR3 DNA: TGTGCCAGCAGCGAACGTTCGGGGATTTCACCCCTCCACTTT; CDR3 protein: CASSERSGISPLHF
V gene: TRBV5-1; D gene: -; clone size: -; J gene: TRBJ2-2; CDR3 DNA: TGCGCCAGCAGCATCAGGACGAAGGCGAGGACCGGGGAGCTGTTTTTT; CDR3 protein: CASSIRTKARTGELFF
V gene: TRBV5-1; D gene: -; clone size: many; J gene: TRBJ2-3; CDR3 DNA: TGCGCCAGCAGCCCCGGGACCGACACAGATACGCAGTATTTT; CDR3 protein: CASSPGTDTDTQYF
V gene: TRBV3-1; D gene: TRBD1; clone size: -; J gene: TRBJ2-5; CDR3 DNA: TGTGCCAGCAGCCAATTGGGACAGGGTGAGGAGACCCAGTACTTC; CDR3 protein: CASSQLGQGEETQYF
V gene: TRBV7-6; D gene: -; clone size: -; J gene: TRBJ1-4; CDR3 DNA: TGTGCCAGCAGCCCAGGGACAAGAGCAAATGAAAAACTGTTTTTT; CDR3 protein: CASSPGTRANEKLFF
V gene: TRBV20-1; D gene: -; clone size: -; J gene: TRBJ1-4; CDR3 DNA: TGCAGTGCTAGACGTGGGGCGTCGTCCTCTAATGAAAAACTGTTTTTT; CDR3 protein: CSARRGASSSNEKLFF
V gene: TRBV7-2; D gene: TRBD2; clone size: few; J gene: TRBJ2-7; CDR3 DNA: TGTGCCAGCAGCTTAGGCCCTAGCGGGAACTACGAGCAGTACTTC; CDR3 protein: CASSLGPSGNYEQYF
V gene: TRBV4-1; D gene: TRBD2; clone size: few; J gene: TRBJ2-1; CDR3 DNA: TGCGCCAGCAGCCAAGACCTAGCGGGGGGCCCGTACAATGAGCAGTTCTTC; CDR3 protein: CASSQDLAGGPYNEQFF
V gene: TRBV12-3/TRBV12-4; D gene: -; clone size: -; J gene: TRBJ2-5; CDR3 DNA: TGTGCCAGCAGCCGCCCAACCACCAGGGTTTCGGGAGAGACCCAGTACTTC; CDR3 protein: CASSRPTTRVSGETQYF
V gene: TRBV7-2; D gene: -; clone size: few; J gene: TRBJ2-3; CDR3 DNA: TGTGCCAGCAGCGCCTCAGGGATCACAGATACGCAGTATTTT; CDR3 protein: CASSASGITDTQYF
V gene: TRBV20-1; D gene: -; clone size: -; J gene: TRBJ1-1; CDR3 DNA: TGCAGTGCTAGACTCTTTGGACCGAACACTGAAGCTTTCTTT; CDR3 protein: CSARLFGPNTEAFF
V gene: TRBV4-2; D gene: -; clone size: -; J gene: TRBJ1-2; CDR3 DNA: TGTGCCAGCAGCGAACCGGGGCCTGGCTACACCTTC; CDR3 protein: CASSEPGPGYTF
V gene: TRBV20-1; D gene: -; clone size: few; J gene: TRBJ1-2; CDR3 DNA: TGCAGTGCTAGTACAGGGTCGACTAACTATGGCTACACCTTC; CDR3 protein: CSASTGSTNYGYTF
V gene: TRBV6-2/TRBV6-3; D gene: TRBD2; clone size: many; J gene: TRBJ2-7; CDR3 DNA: TGTGCCAGCAGAGGACTAGCGGGTTCCTACGAGCAGTACTTC; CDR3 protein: CASRGLAGSYEQYF
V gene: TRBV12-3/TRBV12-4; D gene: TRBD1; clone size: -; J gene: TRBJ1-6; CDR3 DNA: TGTGCCAGCAGACCGGACAGGGTTAATAATTCACCCCTCCACTTT; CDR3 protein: CASRPDRVNNSPLHF
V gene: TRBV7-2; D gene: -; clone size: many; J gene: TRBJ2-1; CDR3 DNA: TGTGCCAGCAGCTTAGTTGGGGGGATCTCCTACAATGAGCAGTTCTTC; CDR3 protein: CASSLVGGISYNEQFF